Given below is one TCR beta chain in context. Its target is not known. This entry belongs to a study of T cells in severe cutaneous drug reactions. The iRepertoire multiplex PCR system with TCR subtype-specific primers built both bulk and single-cell libraries. Bulk TCR libraries started from roughly 100-500 ng RNA per sample. Reanalyzing the multiplex PCR reads, TCRdb keeps one entry per CDR3 protein, without DNA. The specimen's table records around 4,200 distinct CDR3 sequences. Germline-derived CDR1 and CDR2 are SGHRS and YFSETQ. CDR3 size: 11 residues. The study's findings and limits: TRBV12-4 use rose strongly in carbamazepine-induced Stevens-Johnson syndrome or toxic epidermal necrolysis, averaging approximately 32% in blister cells and about 4.6% in PBMC. A public TCRbeta CDR3 appeared in all seven CBZ-SJS/TEN blister samples, averaging approximately 13%.

The patients sequenced had a carbamazepine-induced Stevens-Johnson syndrome or toxic epidermal necrolysis reaction. Peripheral blood was from CBZ-SJS/TEN patients: a few Han Chinese, roughly six European. The sequence was obtained from a human donor with Stevens-Johnson syndrome, a severe cutaneous drug reaction. J is TRBJ2-7 and V is TRBV5-1. The sample was PBMCs. The CDR3 is CASSLAGEQYF.